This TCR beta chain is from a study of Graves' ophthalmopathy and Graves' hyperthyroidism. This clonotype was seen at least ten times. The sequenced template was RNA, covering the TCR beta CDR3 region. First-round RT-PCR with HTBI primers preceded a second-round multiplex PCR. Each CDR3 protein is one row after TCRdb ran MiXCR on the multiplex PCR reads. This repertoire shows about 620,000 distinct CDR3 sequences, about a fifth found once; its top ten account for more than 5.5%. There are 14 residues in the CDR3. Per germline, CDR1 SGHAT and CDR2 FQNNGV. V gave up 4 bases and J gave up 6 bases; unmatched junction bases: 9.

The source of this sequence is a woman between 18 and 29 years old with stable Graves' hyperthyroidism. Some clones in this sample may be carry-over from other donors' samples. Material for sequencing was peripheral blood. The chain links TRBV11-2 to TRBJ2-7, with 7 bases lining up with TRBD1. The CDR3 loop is CASSSIQGVGEQYF. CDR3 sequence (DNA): TGTGCCAGCAGCTCAATTCAGGGGGTGGGCGAGCAGTACTTC.